The entry below gives a single TCR beta chain sequence along with its context. This record belongs to a study of technical replicates of blood from several donors. V was clipped by 2 bases and J by 6 bases, with 8 bases between them. There are 13 residues in the CDR3. The V gene's germline CDR1 is LGHNT and CDR2 FRNRAP. The table came from immunoSEQ multiplex PCR; TCRdb's copy has only in-frame clones and leaves some out. The sample lists some 87,000 clones; around 96% were seen once. The receptor's source is a human donor in good health. The rearrangement joins TRBV12-5 to TRBJ1-5, with D unclear. What was sequenced was T cells isolated from PBMCs. The CDR3 bases are TGTGCTAGTGGTTTGACGTCGGGTCAGCCCCAGCATTTT. It specifies CASGLTSGQPQHF. The complete variable domain, with remaining parts taken from reference TRBV12-5 and TRBJ1-5, reads DARVTQTPRHKVTEMGQEVTMRCQPILGHNTVFWYRQTMMQGLELLAYFRNRAPLDDSGMPKDRFSAEMPDATLATLKIQPSEPRDSAVYFCASGLTSGQPQHFGDGTRLSIL.